This T cell receptor (beta chain) was sequenced in a study of STAT5B mutations in CD4+ large granular lymphocyte leukemia. Study-level background: Among healthy controls, a particular HLA allele went with more CDR3 'QG' motifs.

Clones were sequenced by immunoSEQ multiplex PCR, and TCRdb holds only the in-frame ones, with some missing. This repertoire shows approximately 32,000 clones, around 88% found once; its top ten account for 0.75% to 1%. Germline CDR1 and CDR2: GTSNPN and SVGIG (reference sequence). The V end was cut by 0 bases, the J end by 2 bases, with 15 bases between. The length of the CDR3 is 16 residues. The sample was CD4+ T cells from blood buffy coats. V gene TRBV30 combines with J gene TRBJ2-3; D possibly corresponds to TRBD2 (5 bases). The receptor was isolated from a human donor in good health. CDR3 DNA: TGTGCCTGGAGTGTAATGAGCGGAACTAACACAGATACGCAGTATTTT. It specifies CAWSVMSGTNTDTQYF.